Presented here are 20 T cell receptor beta chains from one specimen sequenced in a study of T-cell reconstitution after alpha-beta-depleted transplantation in children. Library preparation (for TCRbeta) was performed with unique molecular identifiers. TCRdb processed the PCR reads anew with MiXCR; each CDR3 protein has one entry. The sample lists fewer than 200,000 distinct CDR3 sequences; about 6.8% were seen once. The sequences come from PBMCs from the stem cell graft donor, collected from the stem cell graft. These receptor sequences come from a human donor who donated a stem cell graft to a child with Wiskott-Aldrich syndrome.

This clonotype was detected many times. The chain uses TRBV12-3 or TRBV12-4 and TRBJ2-1; 13 positions agree with TRBD2. The V gene end was trimmed by 6 bases and the J gene end by 4 bases; junction bases not matched to a gene: 3. The CDR3 is made up of 15 amino acids. CDR3: CASSRTSGGYNEQFF. CDR3 DNA sequence: TGTGCCAGCAGCCGGACTAGCGGGGGTTACAATGAGCAGTTCTTC.

About this clonotype: This may stem from a read error, because a much larger clone lies one nucleotide away. The CDR3 carries no conserved terminal phenylalanine or tryptophan, so it likely arises from a read error. The chain has TRBV20-1 and TRBJ2-7, with D perhaps matching TRBD1 (6 bases). Trimming took off 6 bases at V and 3 bases at J, with 15 bases between the two ends. The CDR3 covers 13 residues. Germline V CDR1 and CDR2: DFQATT, SNEGSKA (reference sequence). The CDR3 coding sequence is TGCAGTGCCCCTCGTACAGGGAACTACGAGCAGTACTTA. Translation: CSAPRTGNYEQYL.

Ten or more counts support this clonotype. The CDR3 region has the DNA TGTGCCAGCAGCTTAGGACTAGCAGCAAGCACAGATACGCAGTATTTT. Residues: CASSLGLAASTDTQYF. The chain carries TRBV7-2 and TRBJ2-3, with TRBD2 identical over 7 bases. Losses at the gene ends were 1 base for V and 0 bases for J; bases not matched to a gene: 4. CDR1 is SGHTA, CDR2 FQGNSA, per germline. The CDR3 loop spans 16 amino acids.

In its sample, this clonotype was seen many times. The chain couples TRBV29-1 to TRBJ2-7; the D gene is possibly TRBD1 (5 bases). CDR3 size: 11 residues. The germline gives CDR1 SQVTM, CDR2 ANQGSEA. V gave up 4 bases and J gave up 3 bases, with 7 bases separating them. The CDR3 protein is CSVGQLYEQYF. The CDR3 nucleotides are TGCAGCGTTGGACAGCTCTACGAGCAGTACTTC.

V usage is TRBV7-2 and J usage is TRBJ1-5, with 9 bases lining up with TRBD1. The CDR3 length is 14 residues. V gave up 5 bases and J gave up 5 bases; unmatched junction bases: 4. The germline V gene has CDR1 SGHTA and CDR2 FQGNSA. CDR3 nucleotides: TGTGCCAGCAGCCGGGACAGGGTGGATCAGCCCCAGCATTTT. It encodes CASSRDRVDQPQHF.

This clonotype appeared many times. This chain links TRBV25-1 with TRBJ2-7; 13 bases agree with TRBD2. The CDR3 has 16 residues. Germline CDR1 and CDR2: MGHDK and SYGVNS. V lost 7 bases, J lost 2 bases, and 8 bases stayed unmatched. Here the CDR3 reads CASTGALAGGPYEQYF. CDR3 sequence (DNA): TGTGCCAGCACTGGTGCACTAGCGGGGGGGCCCTACGAGCAGTACTTC.

This clonotype was observed at least ten times. The genes are TRBV4-1 and TRBJ1-1; 12 bases are shared with TRBD1. Trimming cost V 2 bases and J 4 bases; bases outside gene matches: 11. The CDR3 covers 18 residues. The V gene's germline CDR1 is MGHRA and CDR2 YSYEKL. For the CDR3, the DNA is TGCGCCAGCAGCCAAACGATACCGGGACAGGGGGCGATCACTGAAGCTTTCTTT. This translates into CASSQTIPGQGAITEAFF.

Many counts were recorded for this clonotype. This sequence joins TRBV11-3 and TRBJ2-7; tentatively, D is TRBD1 (5 bases). V was shortened by 0 bases and J by 3 bases, with 9 bases between the two germline ends. Germline V CDR1 and CDR2: SGHNT, YENEEA. CDR3 length: 14 amino acids. Written as DNA, the CDR3 is TGTGCCAGCAGCTTAGATTCGACAGACTACGAGCAGTACTTC. It encodes CASSLDSTDYEQYF.

This clonotype occurred many times. This rearrangement joins TRBV29-1 to TRBJ2-7; D not certain. V lost 4 bases and J lost 3, with 7 bases in between. CDR3 length: 11 residues. CDR1 and CDR2 (germline): SQVTM, ANQGSEA. The CDR3 DNA is TGCAGCGTTGTGAATGTCTACGAGCAGTACTTC. Translated, it gives CSVVNVYEQYF.

There are many counts of this clonotype. The chain couples TRBV12-3 or TRBV12-4 to TRBJ1-6; D gene unclear. The CDR3 sequence is 14 residues long. With 3 bases removed from V and 9 bases from J, the gap between germline ends came to 12 bases. The chain's CDR3 is CASSFSGMSSPLHF. For the CDR3, the DNA is TGTGCCAGCAGTTTCTCCGGAATGAGTTCACCCCTCCACTTT.

This clonotype was counted many times. The V call is TRBV12-3 or TRBV12-4, the J call TRBJ1-2, with 7 bases lining up with TRBD1. There are 14 residues in the CDR3. The V segment lost 3 bases and the J segment 4 bases; nucleotides outside the gene matches: 5. The chain's CDR3 is CASSLTGSAYGYTF. For the CDR3, the DNA is TGTGCCAGCAGTTTGACAGGGTCGGCCTATGGCTACACCTTC.

In this sample, this clonotype turned up many times. The rearrangement links TRBV5-1 to TRBJ1-2; D remains unclear. CDR3 size: 14 residues. V gave up 0 bases and J gave up 2 bases, with 8 bases separating them. CDR1 SGHRS and CDR2 YFSETQ come from the germline V gene. CDR3 amino acids: CASSLAVGNYGYTF. The CDR3 DNA sequence: TGCGCCAGCAGCTTGGCGGTCGGGAACTATGGCTACACCTTC.

This clonotype was counted between two and nine times. The chain employs TRBV12-3 or TRBV12-4 and TRBJ1-1, with 7 positions matching TRBD1. The V gene end was trimmed by 5 bases and the J gene end by 3 bases; junction bases not matched to a gene: 6. This CDR3 is built from 14 residues. DNA of the CDR3: TGTGCCAGCAGTGCCCGGGACAGAGACACTGAAGCTTTCTTT. It is translated as CASSARDRDTEAFF.

This clonotype was found a few times. The CDR3 sequence is CAWAESPGAFF. The CDR3 nucleotides read TGTGCCTGGGCCGAGTCCCCGGGAGCTTTCTTT. The J gene is TRBJ1-1, the V gene TRBV30; D is undetermined. Trimming cost V 5 bases and J 10 bases, with 14 bases left between them. This CDR3 has 11 amino acids. Germline V gene lookup returns CDR1 GTSNPN and CDR2 SVGIG (reference sequence).

The chain is built from TRBV5-6 and TRBJ2-4; 9 positions agree with TRBD1. V lost 7 bases and J lost 7; bases outside the gene matches: 3. CDR1 and CDR2 from the germline V gene are SGHDT and YYEEEE. The CDR3 has 12 residues. CDR3 bases: TGTGCCAGCCAAGGACAGGGGAACATTCAGTACTTC. It yields the protein CASQGQGNIQYF.

Only a few counts were recorded for this clonotype. Here the CDR3 reads CASSPDENTEAFF. Here the CDR3 DNA reads TGTGCCAGCAGCCCCGACGAGAACACTGAAGCTTTCTTT. The chain combines TRBV7-6 with TRBJ1-1; no reliable D call. The CDR3 length is 13 residues. Trimming pared 5 bases from V and 1 base from J, leaving 8 bases between. The germline CDR1 and CDR2 sequences are SGHVS and FNYEAQ.

The rearrangement uses TRBV5-5 and TRBJ2-2; 8 positions agree with TRBD1. The trim removed 4 bases at V and 4 bases at J, leaving 6 bases unmatched. CDR1 is SGHKS, CDR2 YYEKEE, per germline (reference sequence). This CDR3 has 15 amino acids. CDR3 residues: CASSKGQVFTGELFF. The CDR3 DNA follows: TGTGCCAGCAGCAAGGGACAGGTCTTCACCGGGGAGCTGTTTTTT.

The sample holds many counts of this clonotype. This chain links TRBV5-1 with TRBJ1-2; 8 bases agree with TRBD1. Trimming cost V 4 bases and J 8 bases; bases outside gene matches: 19. The CDR3 loop spans 17 amino acids. Germline CDR1 is SGHRS and CDR2 is YFSETQ. CDR3 region: CASSTQPGQAGLGGYTF. CDR3 bases: TGCGCCAGCAGCACGCAACCGGGACAGGCAGGCCTAGGGGGCTACACCTTC.

This clonotype was observed many times. The genes are TRBV7-9 and TRBJ1-2; no firm D call. Germline CDR1 SEHNR, CDR2 FQNEAQ (reference sequence). The CDR3 consists of 12 residues. The germline V and J ends were trimmed by 5 bases and 7 bases, with 11 bases remaining between them. The CDR3, as DNA: TGTGCCAGCAGCCTCACGGACGGTGGCTACACCTTC. Protein: CASSLTDGGYTF. The full variable domain, its missing parts supplied by reference TRBV7-9 and TRBJ1-2, is DTGVSQNPRHKITKRGQNVTFRCDPISEHNRLYWYRQTLGQGPEFLTYFQNEAQLEKSRLLSDRFSAERPKGSFSTLEIQRTEQGDSAMYLCASSLTDGGYTFGSGTRLTVV.

The V call is TRBV5-1, the J call TRBJ1-1; D unresolved. Germline V gene lookup returns CDR1 SGHRS and CDR2 YFSETQ. The V end was cut by 3 bases, the J end by 0 bases, with 15 bases between. This CDR3 contains 16 residues. The CDR3 loop reads CASSSSRGPLNTEAFF. CDR3 nucleotide sequence: TGCGCCAGCAGCTCGTCCCGTGGACCCTTGAACACTGAAGCTTTCTTT.